These 29 T cell receptor beta chains were all obtained from the same sample, sequenced in a study of OX40 agonist ivuxolimab in advanced cancers. Measured with immunoSEQ multiplex PCR; TCRdb has only the in-frame clones, and not every one. The table has more than 75,000 clones, about 88% seen once. The sequencing here drew on CD4+ or CD8+ T cells sorted from blood, taken in a trial of the OX40 agonist ivuxolimab. The receptor set was obtained from an adult with an advanced solid tumor such as melanoma, head and neck, liver or kidney cancer.

The chain joins TRBV10-3 to TRBJ2-7; D gene ambiguous. The germline V gene has CDR1 ENHRY and CDR2 SYGVKD. The CDR3 is 16 residues long. V was cut by 0 bases and J by 4 bases, with 16 bases left in between. In DNA, the CDR3 is TGTGCCATCAGTGAGTCCACCGGCAGTTTACCATACGAGCAGTACTTC. It is translated as CAISESTGSLPYEQYF.

CDR3 coding DNA: TGTGCCAGTAGTACTCAGGGACTCGCCAAAAACATTCAGTACTTC. Translated, it gives CASSTQGLAKNIQYF. The chain recombines TRBV19 with TRBJ2-4, with a weak D call TRBD2 (6 bases). V lost 4 bases and J 1 base, leaving 11 bases between the germline ends. The CDR3 is made up of 15 amino acids. CDR1 is LNHDA, CDR2 SQIVND, per germline (reference sequence).

The V gene is TRBV27, the J gene TRBJ2-6; 8 nucleotides match TRBD1. Germline values: CDR1 MNHEY, CDR2 SMNVEV (reference sequence). After removal of 7 bases from V and 0 bases from J, the junction contained 8 bases not matched to a gene. This CDR3 is 17 amino acids long. The CDR3 DNA follows: TGTGCCAGCACACCCGGACAGGGAGGCTCTGGGGCCAACGTCCTGACTTTC. Translated: CASTPGQGGSGANVLTF.

The chain links TRBV5-1 to TRBJ2-6; D call uncertain. From germline, CDR1 is SGHRS and CDR2 YFSETQ. Trimming stripped 5 bases from V and 3 bases from J, with 9 bases between. This CDR3 is built from 14 residues. This CDR3 reads CASSRSSGANVLTF. In DNA form, the CDR3 reads TGCGCCAGCAGTCGTAGCAGTGGGGCCAACGTCCTGACTTTC.

The chain joins TRBV5-1 to TRBJ2-5; D possibly corresponds to TRBD1 (6 bases). The CDR3 spans 14 residues. The V end was cut by 0 bases, the J end by 5 bases, with 11 bases between. Germline CDR1 SGHRS, CDR2 YFSETQ. The CDR3 reads CASSLDREGETQYF. Here the CDR3 DNA reads TGCGCCAGCAGCTTGGACAGGGAAGGGGAGACCCAGTACTTC.

The rearrangement links TRBV6-5 to TRBJ1-5, with D perhaps TRBD1 (6 bases). The CDR3 extends over 14 amino acids. CDR1 is MNHEY and CDR2 is SVGAGI in the germline V gene. V shed 6 bases and J shed 8 bases, with 17 bases lying between them. The CDR3 reads CASSSRQAMKPQHF. In DNA form, the CDR3 reads TGTGCCAGCAGCTCACGACAGGCGATGAAGCCCCAGCATTTT.

The chain couples TRBV7-2 to TRBJ2-6; D gene uncertain. From germline, CDR1 is SGHTA and CDR2 FQGNSA. The V gene lost 1 base and the J gene lost 6 bases, with 7 bases spanning the gap. The CDR3 extends over 14 amino acids. CDR3 in DNA: TGTGCCAGCAGCTTAGGGCCTTCGGCCAACGTCCTGACTTTC. Translated, it gives CASSLGPSANVLTF.

The chain recombines TRBV7-2 with TRBJ2-7, with D uncertain. Trimming cost V 4 bases and J 0 bases, with 4 bases left between them. This CDR3 has 12 amino acids. The V gene's germline CDR1 is SGHTA and CDR2 FQGNSA. The CDR3 DNA reads TGTGCCAGCAGCTCGAGCTCCTACGAGCAGTACTTC. As protein: CASSSSSYEQYF.

This clone was counted once. V gene TRBV18 combines with J gene TRBJ2-1, with 9 bases lining up with TRBD2. V gave up 1 base and J gave up 5 bases; unmatched junction bases: 0. The CDR3 covers 14 residues. Germline CDR1 and CDR2: KGHSH and LQKENI. The CDR3 loop is CASSPLAGDNEQFF. CDR3 sequence (DNA): TGTGCCAGCTCACCACTAGCGGGGGACAATGAGCAGTTCTTC.

Details on this clone: Distinct nucleotide sequences in the sample also encode this CDR3. The chain joins TRBV2 to TRBJ2-7; 12 bases map to TRBD2. Trimming removed 6 bases from V and 2 bases from J; junction bases left unmatched: 2. The CDR3 runs 14 residues. Germline loops: CDR1 SNHLY, CDR2 FYNNEI. The CDR3 sequence: CASRLAGGPYEQYF. The CDR3 DNA reads TGTGCCAGCAGACTAGCGGGGGGACCCTACGAGCAGTACTTC. Looking up the rest from reference TRBV2 and TRBJ2-7 gives the full variable domain: EPEVTQTPSHQVTQMGQEVILRCVPISNHLYFYWYRQILGQKVEFLVSFYNNEISEKSEIFDDQFSVERPDGSNFTLKIRSTKLEDSAMYFCASRLAGGPYEQYFGPGTRLTVT.

The chain uses TRBV6-6 and TRBJ2-7; 7 positions agree with TRBD1. The CDR3 sequence is 12 residues long. Trimming took 7 bases from V and 5 from J; bases not matched to a gene: 5. Germline CDR1 is MNHNY and CDR2 is SVGAGI (reference sequence). As DNA, the CDR3 is TGTGCCAGCACCATGAGGGGGCACGAGCAGTACTTC. Translation: CASTMRGHEQYF.

V usage is TRBV2 and J usage is TRBJ2-7; no clear D gene. This CDR3 comprises 13 residues. Germline V gene lookup returns CDR1 SNHLY and CDR2 FYNNEI. Trimming took off 1 base at V and 2 bases at J, with 6 bases between the two ends. The CDR3 sequence: CASSEGHPYEQYF. In DNA form, the CDR3 reads TGTGCCAGCAGTGAAGGACACCCCTACGAGCAGTACTTC.

This rearrangement joins TRBV6-1 to TRBJ2-3; D call uncertain. This CDR3 spans 11 amino acids. Germline V gene lookup returns CDR1 MNHNS and CDR2 SASEGT. Trimming took 5 bases from V and 6 from J, leaving 6 bases between them. CDR3 residues: CASSFRDTQYF. The CDR3 nucleotides are TGTGCCAGCAGTTTCAGGGATACGCAGTATTTT.

V is TRBV7-7 and J is TRBJ2-5; 10 bases align to TRBD1. V shed 5 bases and J 6 bases; nucleotides not matched to a gene: 9. Looked up from germline, CDR1 is SSHAT and CDR2 is FNYEAQ (reference sequence). The CDR3 contains 15 residues. CDR3 region: CASSITRDRGQTQYF. DNA for the CDR3: TGTGCCAGCAGCATCACTCGGGACAGGGGCCAGACCCAGTACTTC.

The chain carries TRBV10-3 and TRBJ2-5; D is possibly TRBD2 (5 bases). V lost 3 bases, J lost 2 bases, and 7 bases lay in between. The CDR3 is made up of 13 amino acids. CDR1 is ENHRY and CDR2 is SYGVKD in the germline V gene. The CDR3 is CAISDGGQETQYF. In DNA, the CDR3 is TGTGCCATCAGTGATGGAGGTCAAGAGACCCAGTACTTC.

This sequence joins TRBV2 and TRBJ1-2; the D is unclear. This CDR3 comprises 14 residues. Germline CDR1 SNHLY, CDR2 FYNNEI. V lost 3 bases, J lost 3 bases, and 11 bases lay in between. CDR3 in amino acids: CASSDRGKDYGYTF. CDR3 coding DNA: TGTGCCAGCAGTGATCGAGGGAAGGACTATGGCTACACCTTC.

This chain joins TRBV2 and TRBJ1-6, with TRBD1 as a possible D gene (5 bases). The V gene lost 6 bases and the J gene lost 15 bases, with 18 bases spanning the gap. Germline assignment: CDR1 SNHLY and CDR2 FYNNEI. This CDR3 region has 13 residues. In nucleotides, the CDR3 is TGTGCCAGCAGGGGACCGGGACCCTCGGACCTCCACTTT. Protein: CASRGPGPSDLHF.

The chain joins TRBV5-1 to TRBJ1-2; 7 bases are a match to TRBD1. Germline V gene lookup returns CDR1 SGHRS and CDR2 YFSETQ. The CDR3 totals 15 residues. J lost 6 bases, V lost 2 bases, and 10 bases had no gene match. In DNA form, the CDR3 reads TGCGCCAGCAGCTTTCCGGACAGGTTAGGGGATGGCTACACCTTC. Amino acid sequence: CASSFPDRLGDGYTF.

The chain links TRBV30 to TRBJ2-1; 7 nucleotides align to TRBD1. This CDR3 region has 17 residues. Germline CDR1 GTSNPN, CDR2 SVGIG (reference sequence). V gave up 8 bases and J gave up 12 bases; unmatched junction bases: 28. CDR3 nucleotides: TGTGCCCGAGACAGGGCCCTTAAGAGAACTAAGACCAGAGGGCAGTTCTTC. This gives the protein CARDRALKRTKTRGQFF.

In regard to this clone: At one end the junction does not follow the germline gene, possibly because of a read error. The gene calls are TRBV27 and TRBJ2-2, with a possible D match to TRBD2 (5 bases). Germline values: CDR1 MNHEY, CDR2 SMNVEV (reference sequence). The CDR3 runs 12 residues. The CDR3 reads CASSRIHRGAVF. CDR3 coding DNA: TGTGCCAGCAGTCGTATTCACCGGGGAGCTGTTTTT.

There are a few counts of this clone. CDR3 residues: CASSARGEQPQHF. In nucleotides, the CDR3 is TGTGCCAGTAGTGCCAGGGGTGAGCAGCCCCAGCATTTT. The J gene is TRBJ1-5, the V gene TRBV19; TRBD1 might be the D (6 bases). The CDR3 sequence is 13 residues long. V was cut by 5 bases and J by 7 bases, with 12 bases left in between. Germline values: CDR1 LNHDA, CDR2 SQIVND (reference sequence). Full variable domain (outside the CDR3, taken from reference TRBV19 and TRBJ1-5): DGGITQSPKYLFRKEGQNVTLSCEQNLNHDAMYWYRQDPGQGLRLIYYSQIVNDFQKGDIAEGYSVSREKKESFPLTVTSAQKNPTAFYLCASSARGEQPQHFGDGTRLSIL.

The chain recombines TRBV7-9 with TRBJ1-1, with D unresolved. CDR1 and CDR2 (germline): SEHNR, FQNEAQ (reference sequence). V was pared by 5 bases and J by 2 bases, with 12 bases between. The CDR3 sequence is 14 residues long. CDR3 protein: CASSVPSTNTEAFF. The CDR3 DNA sequence: TGTGCCAGCAGCGTTCCGAGTACCAACACTGAAGCTTTCTTT.

This chain connects TRBV29-1 to TRBJ2-3; D is unclear. This CDR3 region has 14 residues. Deletions cut 1 base from V and 6 bases from J, with 14 bases between. Per germline, CDR1 SQVTM and CDR2 ANQGSEA. The CDR3 DNA follows: TGCAGCGTTGAAGTTGGTACTTTGGAGGATACGCAGTATTTT. It yields the protein CSVEVGTLEDTQYF.

The chain couples TRBV6-5 to TRBJ2-1; D not resolved. Trimming took 0 bases from V and 7 from J, leaving 10 bases between them. CDR3 size: 14 residues. Looked up from germline, CDR1 is MNHEY and CDR2 is SVGAGI. CDR3 region: CASSYSSQFNEQFF. DNA of the CDR3: TGTGCCAGCAGTTACTCGAGTCAGTTTAATGAGCAGTTCTTC.

This chain joins TRBV2 and TRBJ2-5; no reliable D call. Germline V gene data show CDR1 as SNHLY and CDR2 as FYNNEI. V lost 4 bases to trimming and J lost 5 bases, with 17 bases between them. The CDR3 loop spans 15 amino acids. CDR3 bases: TGTGCCAGCAGTGGTATGAGCACCGGACGGGAGACCCAGTACTTC. It codes for CASSGMSTGRETQYF.

This sequence joins TRBV7-3 and TRBJ1-2, with D perhaps matching TRBD1 (5 bases). This CDR3 has 13 amino acids. Germline CDR1 is SGHTA and CDR2 is FQGTGA. Trimming left V 8 bases short and J 1 base short, with 11 bases between. CDR3 residues: CASGDGDNYGYTF. The CDR3 DNA sequence: TGTGCCAGCGGGGACGGAGATAACTATGGCTACACCTTC. Full variable domain (remainder filled in from reference TRBV7-3 and TRBJ1-2): GAGVSQTPSNKVTEKGKYVELRCDPISGHTALYWYRQSLGQGPEFLIYFQGTGAADDSGLPNDRFFAVRPEGSVSTLKIQRTERGDSAVYLCASGDGDNYGYTFGSGTRLTVV.

This clone was detected only once. V usage is TRBV7-9 and J usage is TRBJ2-7; 8 nucleotides agree with TRBD1. The CDR3 has 12 residues. Germline V lookup: CDR1 SEHNR, CDR2 FQNEAQ (reference sequence). J was trimmed by 4 bases and V by 5 bases; bases with no gene match: 1. The CDR3 DNA reads TGTGCCAGCAGCCGACAGGGGTACGAGCAGTACTTC. This codes for CASSRQGYEQYF.

In DNA, the CDR3 is TGTGCCAGTATCCCGGCAGGGGGCGAAGGCAATCAGCCCCAGCATTTT. Its translation: CASIPAGGEGNQPQHF. The chain uses TRBV19 and TRBJ1-5; TRBD1 aligns across 8 bases. The CDR3 runs 16 residues. V gave up 7 bases and J gave up 2 bases; unmatched junction bases: 10. Germline values: CDR1 LNHDA, CDR2 SQIVND (reference sequence).

This clone was seen a handful of times. The genes are TRBV11-2 and TRBJ2-3; 12 nucleotides match TRBD1. The CDR3 runs to 15 residues. Germline values: CDR1 SGHAT, CDR2 FQNNGV. The V gene end was trimmed by 2 bases and the J gene end by 6 bases; junction bases not matched to a gene: 3. CDR3 sequence reads: CASSLRGTGGDTQYF. The CDR3 nucleotides read TGTGCCAGCAGCTTAAGGGGGACAGGGGGCGATACGCAGTATTTT.